The clone carrying this TCR beta chain was picked up many times. The data originate from a study of identical twins. V shed 4 bases and J 6 bases; nucleotides not matched to a gene: 10. The CDR3 covers 15 residues. Germline-derived CDR1 and CDR2 are SGHRS and YFSETQ. cDNA molecules carried unique molecular identifiers, and template switching added a universal primer site. TCRdb called the 5' RACE reads again in MiXCR, with one record for every CDR3 protein. Of approximately 1.8 million distinct CDR3 sequences in the sample, about 31% were seen once. The sequenced sample consisted of cord blood. The sequence was collected from a newborn girl in good health. The chain uses TRBV5-1 and TRBJ2-1, with 7 bases lining up with TRBD1. CDR3 sequence reads: CASSLRQGAGNEQFF. The CDR3 DNA reads as TGCGCCAGCAGCCTAAGACAGGGTGCAGGCAATGAGCAGTTCTTC.